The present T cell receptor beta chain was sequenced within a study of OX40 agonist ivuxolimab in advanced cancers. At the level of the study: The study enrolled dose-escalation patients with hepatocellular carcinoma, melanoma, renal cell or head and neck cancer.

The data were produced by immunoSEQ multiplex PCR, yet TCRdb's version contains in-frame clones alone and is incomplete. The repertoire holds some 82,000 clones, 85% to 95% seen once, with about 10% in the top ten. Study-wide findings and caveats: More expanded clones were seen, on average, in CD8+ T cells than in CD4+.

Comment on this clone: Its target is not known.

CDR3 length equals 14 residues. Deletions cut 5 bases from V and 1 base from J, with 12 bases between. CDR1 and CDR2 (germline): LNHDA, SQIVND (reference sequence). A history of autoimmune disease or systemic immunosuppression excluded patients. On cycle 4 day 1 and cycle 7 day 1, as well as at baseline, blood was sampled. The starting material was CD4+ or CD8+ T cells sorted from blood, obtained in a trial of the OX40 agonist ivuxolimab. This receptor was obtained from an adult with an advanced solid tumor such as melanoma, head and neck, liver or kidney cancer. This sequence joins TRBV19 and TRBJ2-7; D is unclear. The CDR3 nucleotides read TGTGCCAGTAGTCCCGCCTTGGGTTCCTACGAGCAGTACTTC. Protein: CASSPALGSYEQYF. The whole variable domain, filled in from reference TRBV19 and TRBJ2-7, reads DGGITQSPKYLFRKEGQNVTLSCEQNLNHDAMYWYRQDPGQGLRLIYYSQIVNDFQKGDIAEGYSVSREKKESFPLTVTSAQKNPTAFYLCASSPALGSYEQYFGPGTRLTVT.